One sample yielded the 27 T cell receptor beta chains listed below, sequenced in a study of blood T cell repertoires in COVID-19. Libraries were prepared by immunoSEQ multiplex PCR; TCRdb keeps only in-frame clonotypes and omits some of them. The sample has about 81,000 clones, over 75% seen once; the top ten hold less than 15%. The sequencing sample was made of peripheral blood. All receptors come from a man in his 70s with active or convalescent COVID-19.

This chain connects TRBV7-8 to TRBJ2-7; TRBD1 aligns across 7 bases. CDR3 length equals 14 residues. The V segment lost 1 base and the J segment 1 base; nucleotides outside the gene matches: 1. Germline CDR1 SGHVS, CDR2 FQNEAQ. The CDR3 reads CASSLGTGSYEQYF. Written as DNA, the CDR3 is TGTGCCAGCAGCTTAGGGACAGGATCCTACGAGCAGTACTTC.

The table lists this clone with a count of one. The genes are TRBV28 and TRBJ2-5; 8 bases map to TRBD2. The CDR3 contains 20 residues. V was pared by 3 bases and J by 5 bases, with 23 bases of the junction left unmatched. The germline V gene has CDR1 MDHEN and CDR2 SYDVKM. The CDR3 bases are TGTGCCAGCAGTTTCGATTATAGTACGCCCAAGAACCGGGAGGGGGAGACCCAGTACTTC. This translates into CASSFDYSTPKNREGETQYF. Drawing the rest from reference TRBV28 and TRBJ2-5, the complete variable domain is DVKVTQSSRYLVKRTGEKVFLECVQDMDHENMFWYRQDPGLGLRLIYFSYDVKMKEKGDIPEGYSVSREKKERFSLILESASTNQTSMYLCASSFDYSTPKNREGETQYFGPGTRLLVL.

CDR3 sequence reads: CASSGGQRGLREEQFF. The CDR3 DNA reads TGTGCCAGCAGCGGGGGTCAGCGGGGGCTGCGGGAGGAGCAGTTCTTC. V is TRBV7-8 and J is TRBJ2-1; 8 nucleotides match TRBD2. The CDR3 is 16 residues long. Germline loops: CDR1 SGHVS, CDR2 FQNEAQ. After removal of 5 bases from V and 10 bases from J, the junction contained 16 bases not matched to a gene.

This sequence joins TRBV4-3 and TRBJ1-5; tentative D call: TRBD1 (6 bases). Trimming removed 3 bases at V and 2 bases at J, with 11 bases between. The CDR3 consists of 15 residues. Germline CDR1 is LGHNA and CDR2 is YSLEER. CDR3 nucleotides: TGCGCCAGCAGCCAGGACCGACAGGGCAATCAGCCCCAGCATTTT. Translated: CASSQDRQGNQPQHF.

The V call is TRBV6-5, the J call TRBJ2-1; no clear D gene. Trimming removed 7 bases at V and 10 bases at J, with 8 bases between. Germline assignment: CDR1 MNHEY and CDR2 SVGAGI. The CDR3 spans 10 residues. The CDR3 reads CASTSREQFF. For the CDR3, the DNA is TGTGCCAGCACCTCCCGGGAGCAGTTCTTC.

This clone was observed a single time. The chain links TRBV6-1 to TRBJ1-1; 9 nucleotides align to TRBD1. The CDR3 has 15 amino acids. Germline CDR1 is MNHNS and CDR2 is SASEGT. V lost 5 bases and J lost 3; bases outside the gene matches: 7. CDR3 protein: CASSTPQGAYTEAFF. For the CDR3, the DNA is TGTGCCAGCAGTACCCCACAGGGGGCATACACTGAAGCTTTCTTT.

V usage is TRBV7-2 and J usage is TRBJ1-5, with D possibly matching TRBD1 (6 bases). V gave up 6 bases and J gave up 2 bases, with 14 bases separating them. The germline CDR1 and CDR2 sequences are SGHTA and FQGNSA. CDR3 length: 15 amino acids. CDR3 coding DNA: TGTGCCAGCAGTTGGGACACCTCGGGCAATCAGCCCCAGCATTTT. It yields the protein CASSWDTSGNQPQHF.

A few counts support this clone. The chain combines TRBV6-4 with TRBJ2-1; 7 bases match TRBD1. Germline CDR1 is MRHNA and CDR2 is SNTAGT. This CDR3 region has 14 residues. Trimming took 3 bases from V and 5 from J; bases not matched to a gene: 4. As DNA, the CDR3 is TGTGCCAGCAGTGATGGGACAGATAACAATGAGCAGTTCTTC. Protein sequence: CASSDGTDNNEQFF.

The chain links TRBV28 to TRBJ1-1; D not resolved. The CDR3 loop spans 14 amino acids. V lost 6 bases, J lost 10 bases, and 21 bases lay in between. CDR1 MDHEN and CDR2 SYDVKM come from the germline V gene. CDR3 in DNA: TGTGCCAGCAGAGGGAGGGTGCGTGACCAAGGAGCTTTCTTT. It yields the protein CASRGRVRDQGAFF.

This chain links TRBV6-2 or TRBV6-3 with TRBJ1-1; no clear D. The CDR3 covers 15 residues. Trimming cost V 6 bases and J 0 bases, with 14 bases left between them. CDR1 is MNHEY and CDR2 is SVGEGT in the germline V gene. CDR3: CASSPPQSMNTEAFF. CDR3 nucleotides: TGTGCCAGCAGCCCCCCCCAGTCCATGAACACTGAAGCTTTCTTT.

This clone has only a few counts. The V call is TRBV4-2, the J call TRBJ1-6; a possible D gene is TRBD1 (6 bases). The germline V and J ends were trimmed by 4 bases and 5 bases, with 9 bases remaining between them. The CDR3 runs to 14 residues. Germline-derived CDR1 and CDR2 are LGHNA and YNFKEQ. CDR3 nucleotide sequence: TGTGCCAGCAGCCCCGAGGGGGATAATTCACCCCTCCACTTT. This encodes CASSPEGDNSPLHF.

The chain joins TRBV10-1 to TRBJ2-1, with 8 positions matching TRBD2. Germline CDR1 reads WNHNN; CDR2 reads SYGVQD (reference sequence). Trimming cost V 5 bases and J 12 bases; bases outside gene matches: 9. The CDR3 loop spans 13 amino acids. For the CDR3, the DNA is TGCGCCAGCAGTTCCCTCACCGGGGGGGGGCAGTTCTTC. Protein: CASSSLTGGGQFF.

This chain connects TRBV27 to TRBJ2-2; D is possibly TRBD2 (6 bases). From germline, CDR1 is MNHEY and CDR2 SMNVEV (reference sequence). The CDR3 has 19 amino acids. Trimming removed 9 bases from V and 5 bases from J, with 31 bases in between. This chain's CDR3 is CASLRSGVTNGPGTGELFF. In nucleotides, the CDR3 is TGTGCCAGTCTGCGTAGCGGAGTTACCAACGGACCTGGGACCGGGGAGCTGTTTTTT.

J is TRBJ2-5 and V is TRBV14, with D perhaps TRBD2 (5 bases). V was trimmed by 5 bases and J by 4 bases, leaving 14 bases between them. This CDR3 is 14 amino acids long. The germline CDR1 and CDR2 sequences are SGHDN and FVKESK. CDR3 in amino acids: CASSMRTYLETQYF. The CDR3 region has the DNA TGTGCCAGCAGCATGCGGACTTATTTAGAGACCCAGTACTTC.

The chain carries TRBV7-2 and TRBJ1-5, with D maybe TRBD1 (6 bases). CDR3 size: 15 residues. The V gene's germline CDR1 is SGHTA and CDR2 FQGNSA. V lost 3 bases to trimming and J lost 3 bases, with 12 bases between them. CDR3: CASSFSAGANQPQHF. The CDR3 region has the DNA TGTGCCAGCAGCTTCTCGGCAGGGGCCAATCAGCCCCAGCATTTT. Full variable domain (outside the CDR3, taken from reference TRBV7-2 and TRBJ1-5): GAGVSQSPSNKVTEKGKDVELRCDPISGHTALYWYRQSLGQGLEFLIYFQGNSAPDKSGLPSDRFSAERTGGSVSTLTIQRTQQEDSAVYLCASSFSAGANQPQHFGDGTRLSIL.

The CDR3 is CAWSVRNTEAFF. The CDR3 DNA reads as TGTGCCTGGAGTGTCCGGAACACTGAAGCTTTCTTT. J is TRBJ1-1 and V is TRBV30; D ambiguous. V was clipped by 0 bases and J by 1 base, with 3 bases between them. CDR3 size: 12 residues. The V gene's germline CDR1 is GTSNPN and CDR2 SVGIG (reference sequence). Full variable domain (rest looked up from reference TRBV30 and TRBJ1-1): SQTIHQWPATLVQPVGSPLSLECTVEGTSNPNLYWYRQAAGRGLQLLFYSVGIGQISSEVPQNLSASRPQDRQFILSSKKLLLSDSGFYLCAWSVRNTEAFFGQGTRLTVV.

The genes are TRBV19 and TRBJ1-2; 7 nucleotides align to TRBD1. Looked up from germline, CDR1 is LNHDA and CDR2 is SQIVND (reference sequence). The CDR3 loop spans 14 amino acids. After removal of 5 bases from V and 3 bases from J, the junction contained 6 bases not matched to a gene. The CDR3 DNA reads TGTGCCAGTAGTTTCGGGACAGACCACTATGGCTACACCTTC. It is translated as CASSFGTDHYGYTF.

The rearrangement joins TRBV6-6 to TRBJ2-3; D is unclear. Per germline, CDR1 MNHNY and CDR2 SVGAGI (reference sequence). CDR3 length: 15 amino acids. The V gene lost 2 bases and the J gene lost 0 bases, with 9 bases spanning the gap. CDR3 DNA: TGTGCCAGCAGTTACCGGGTTAGTAGCACAGATACGCAGTATTTT. This encodes CASSYRVSSTDTQYF.

The V and J genes are TRBV6-2 or TRBV6-3 and TRBJ1-5; TRBD1 matches at 9 bases. V was pared by 5 bases and J by 0 bases, with 11 bases of the junction left unmatched. From germline, CDR1 is MNHEY and CDR2 SVGEGT. The CDR3 runs to 18 residues. In nucleotides, the CDR3 is TGTGCCAGCAGTGGGACAGGGAAGACTATGTATAGCAATCAGCCCCAGCATTTT. Protein product: CASSGTGKTMYSNQPQHF.

This clone showed up just once. The CDR3 DNA sequence: TGTGCCAGCAGCTTAGGACAGGGGGGTACTTCACCCCTCCACTTT. Encoded protein: CASSLGQGGTSPLHF. This chain joins TRBV11-1 and TRBJ1-6; 9 nucleotides align to TRBD1. Germline values: CDR1 SGHAT, CDR2 FQDESV (reference sequence). The V segment lost 1 base and the J segment 9 bases; nucleotides outside the gene matches: 4. CDR3 size: 15 residues.

The rearrangement uses TRBV7-8 and TRBJ1-1; D is perhaps TRBD1 (5 bases). Germline loops: CDR1 SGHVS, CDR2 FQNEAQ. Trimming shortened V by 7 bases and J by 5 bases, and 17 bases separated the two germline ends. This CDR3 has 14 residues. DNA of the CDR3: TGTGCCAGCACCATAGGGGTGGGGCTGACTGAAGCTTTCTTT. Translated, it gives CASTIGVGLTEAFF.

The chain recombines TRBV7-6 with TRBJ1-3; unclear D gene. This CDR3 region has 15 residues. The germline gives CDR1 SGHVS, CDR2 FNYEAQ. With 5 bases removed from V and 0 bases from J, the gap between germline ends came to 11 bases. The chain's CDR3 is CASSPGEDSGNTIYF. For the CDR3, the DNA is TGTGCCAGCAGCCCCGGCGAGGACTCTGGAAACACCATATATTTT.

The rearrangement links TRBV5-4 to TRBJ2-1; tentatively, D is TRBD2 (6 bases). There are 16 residues in the CDR3. V was pared by 0 bases and J by 4 bases, with 14 bases between. CDR1 SGHNT and CDR2 YYREEE come from the germline V gene (reference sequence). The CDR3 DNA follows: TGTGCCAGCAGCTTGGGTGCGGGGCCCTTTTACAATGAGCAGTTCTTC. Encoded protein: CASSLGAGPFYNEQFF.

The chain combines TRBV25-1 with TRBJ1-1; D gene uncertain. The CDR3 has 12 residues. Trimming stripped 2 bases from V and 2 bases from J, with 3 bases between. Germline CDR1 MGHDK, CDR2 SYGVNS. The CDR3: CASSEINTEAFF. DNA of the CDR3: TGTGCCAGCAGTGAAATAAACACTGAAGCTTTCTTT.

The V and J genes are TRBV7-6 and TRBJ2-5, with 11 bases matching TRBD2. CDR3 size: 17 residues. CDR1 and CDR2 from the germline V gene are SGHVS and FNYEAQ. With 1 base clipped from V and 2 bases from J, the junction kept 6 bases outside the gene matches. DNA for the CDR3: TGTGCCAGCAGCTTAGGGGGGACTAGCGGAGCTCAAGAGACCCAGTACTTC. This gives the protein CASSLGGTSGAQETQYF. The variable domain in full, completed from reference TRBV7-6 and TRBJ2-5, reads GAGVSQSPRYKVTKRGQDVALRCDPISGHVSLYWYRQALGQGPEFLTYFNYEAQQDKSGLPNDRFSAERPEGSISTLTIQRTEQRDSAMYRCASSLGGTSGAQETQYFGPGTRLLVL.

DNA for the CDR3: TGTGCCAGCAGCGTAGAGGTACAGAAAGGGACAGGGAACACTGAAGCTTTCTTT. Translated, it gives CASSVEVQKGTGNTEAFF. The J gene is TRBJ1-1, the V gene TRBV9, with 8 bases lining up with TRBD1. J lost 1 base, V lost 0 bases, and 11 bases had no gene match. The V gene's germline CDR1 is SGDLS and CDR2 YYNGEE. This CDR3 spans 18 amino acids. Full variable domain (missing parts from reference TRBV9 and TRBJ1-1): DSGVTQTPKHLITATGQRVTLRCSPRSGDLSVYWYQQSLDQGLQFLIQYYNGEERAKGNILERFSAQQFPDLHSELNLSSLELGDSALYFCASSVEVQKGTGNTEAFFGQGTRLTVV.

The chain joins TRBV19 to TRBJ1-2; 7 bases are a match to TRBD1. V lost 6 bases and J lost 6; bases outside the gene matches: 25. There are 19 residues in the CDR3. Germline assignment: CDR1 LNHDA and CDR2 SQIVND (reference sequence). CDR3 amino acids: CASSPRGPSTGARWNGYTF. Here the CDR3 DNA reads TGTGCCAGTAGCCCTCGGGGCCCATCAACAGGGGCTCGGTGGAATGGCTACACCTTC.